The 10 T cell receptor beta chains reported below all come from one sample, sequenced in a study of blood T cells in healthy people across ages (dated by TCRdb to the mid-2010s). Library construction relied on 5' RACE. The instrument was an Illumina HiSeq 2500. A second PCR of about 6 to 11 cycles was run with a J-beta primer mix and a sample-barcoded 5' primer. TCRdb passed the public sequencing reads through fastp at Q25 and MiXCR, retaining productive beta sequences. Every CDR3 protein is listed once, alongside the most common genes and DNA of its rows. This sample holds around 790,000 distinct CDR3 sequences; around 43% were observed only once. The ten biggest clones cover 15% to 25% of the sample. The sequenced sample was blood. The receptors originated from a man aged 55 to 70 in good health.

The rearrangement joins TRBV9 to TRBJ2-4; D is uncertain. Germline CDR1 and CDR2: SGDLS and YYNGEE. The CDR3 covers 13 residues. V was pared by 0 bases and J by 6 bases, with 7 bases between. The CDR3 DNA sequence: TGTGCCAGCAGCGTAGACCCACCAAACATTCAGTACTTC. This encodes CASSVDPPNIQYF. The full variable domain, with the rest looked up from reference TRBV9 and TRBJ2-4, is DSGVTQTPKHLITATGQRVTLRCSPRSGDLSVYWYQQSLDQGLQFLIQYYNGEERAKGNILERFSAQQFPDLHSELNLSSLELGDSALYFCASSVDPPNIQYFGAGTRLSVL.

The CDR3 protein is CASSVFTGKDEKLFF. CDR3 in DNA: TGTGCCAGCAGCGTATTCACTGGGAAGGATGAAAAACTGTTTTTT. The genes are TRBV9 and TRBJ1-4; D unresolved. The ends were cut back, 1 base at V and 6 bases at J, with 13 bases in the middle. CDR1 is SGDLS and CDR2 is YYNGEE in the germline V gene. The CDR3 length is 15 residues.

This clonotype turned up a few times. The chain joins TRBV20-1 to TRBJ2-3; D gene unclear. Trimming removed 1 base at V and 1 base at J, with 9 bases between. Germline CDR1 is DFQATT and CDR2 is SNEGSKA (reference sequence). CDR3 length: 14 amino acids. The CDR3 sequence is CSARALTGTDTQYF. DNA for the CDR3: TGCAGTGCTAGAGCCCTCACGGGCACAGATACGCAGTATTTT.

The chain uses TRBV9 and TRBJ2-2; 7 nucleotides line up with TRBD1. The CDR3 spans 14 residues. Germline V gene lookup returns CDR1 SGDLS and CDR2 YYNGEE. With 0 bases clipped from V and 10 bases from J, the junction kept 6 bases outside the gene matches. The CDR3 region is CASSVGGDRPELFF. The CDR3 DNA is TGTGCCAGCAGCGTAGGAGGGGACAGACCGGAGCTGTTTTTT.

The CDR3 nucleotides are TGTGCCAGCAGTTACCCCAGACAGGGGGCAGGAACTGAAGCTTTCTTT. Translated, it gives CASSYPRQGAGTEAFF. This chain links TRBV6-5 with TRBJ1-1; the match to TRBD1 covers 10 bases. Trimming cost V 2 bases and J 5 bases; bases outside gene matches: 8. The germline V gene encodes CDR1 MNHEY and CDR2 SVGAGI. The CDR3 has 16 amino acids.

V usage is TRBV6-1 and J usage is TRBJ1-1; weak D call: TRBD1 (6 bases). Deletions cut 1 base from V and 6 bases from J, with 12 bases between. Germline V gives CDR1 MNHNS, CDR2 SASEGT. This CDR3 has 14 amino acids. CDR3 in amino acids: CASSEVGAGAEAFF. The CDR3 DNA sequence: TGTGCCAGCAGTGAAGTGGGGGCTGGGGCTGAAGCTTTCTTT.

The chain uses TRBV7-2 and TRBJ2-1, with TRBD2 matching over 9 bases. V lost 5 bases, J lost 2 bases, and 13 bases stayed unmatched. There are 18 residues in the CDR3. The germline V gene encodes CDR1 SGHTA and CDR2 FQGNSA. The CDR3 loop reads CASSHQSSGVGPYNEQFF. The CDR3 bases are TGTGCCAGCAGCCACCAGTCTAGCGGGGTCGGCCCCTACAATGAGCAGTTCTTC. The whole variable domain, remainder taken from reference TRBV7-2 and TRBJ2-1, is GAGVSQSPSNKVTEKGKDVELRCDPISGHTALYWYRQSLGQGLEFLIYFQGNSAPDKSGLPSDRFSAERTGGSVSTLTIQRTQQEDSAVYLCASSHQSSGVGPYNEQFFGPGTRLTVL.

A note on this clonotype: One end of the junction is discordant with germline, which a read error may explain. The gene calls are TRBV20-1 and TRBJ2-7; TRBD1 matches at 10 bases. Germline values: CDR1 DFQATT, CDR2 SNEGSKA (reference sequence). The CDR3 spans 15 residues. CDR3 bases: TGCGGTGCTAGAGGGGGACAGGGGCTCTCCTACGAGCAGTACTTC. It is translated as CGARGGQGLSYEQYF.

This clonotype occurred a few times. The chain is built from TRBV7-3 and TRBJ2-3, with TRBD2 matching 12 bases. Trimming removed 2 bases from V and 8 bases from J; junction bases left unmatched: 8. The CDR3 contains 16 residues. Germline CDR1 is SGHTA and CDR2 is FQGTGA. Here the CDR3 DNA reads TGTGCCAGCAGCTTAGGACCTAGCGGGGGGGCGGGTACGCAGTATTTT. Translating it yields CASSLGPSGGAGTQYF. The full variable domain, completed using reference TRBV7-3 and TRBJ2-3, is GAGVSQTPSNKVTEKGKYVELRCDPISGHTALYWYRQSLGQGPEFLIYFQGTGAADDSGLPNDRFFAVRPEGSVSTLKIQRTERGDSAVYLCASSLGPSGGAGTQYFGPGTRLTVL.

The chain has TRBV27 and TRBJ2-4; 7 bases fit TRBD2. Gene TRBJ2-7 matches the end of the DNA better, so the J call may be wrong. Germline-derived CDR1 and CDR2 are MNHEY and SMNVEV (reference sequence). The CDR3 is 16 amino acids. CDR3 sequence (DNA): TGTGCCAGCAGTTTATCGATGGGAGGGCTGGCCTACGAGCAGTACTTC. Translation: CASSLSMGGLAYEQYF.